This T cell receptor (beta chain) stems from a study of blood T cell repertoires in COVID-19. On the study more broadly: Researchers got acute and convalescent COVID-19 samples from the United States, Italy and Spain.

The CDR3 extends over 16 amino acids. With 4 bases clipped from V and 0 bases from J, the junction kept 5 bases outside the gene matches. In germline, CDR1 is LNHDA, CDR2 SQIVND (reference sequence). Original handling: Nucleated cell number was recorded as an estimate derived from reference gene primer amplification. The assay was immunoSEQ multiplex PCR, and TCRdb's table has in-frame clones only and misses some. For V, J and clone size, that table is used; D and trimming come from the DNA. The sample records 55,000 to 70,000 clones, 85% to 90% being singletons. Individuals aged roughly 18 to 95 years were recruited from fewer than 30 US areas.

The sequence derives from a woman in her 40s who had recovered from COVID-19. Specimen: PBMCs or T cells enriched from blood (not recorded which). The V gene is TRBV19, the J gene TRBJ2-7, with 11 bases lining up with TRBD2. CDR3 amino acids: CASSTKTSGASYEQYF. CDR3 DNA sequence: TGTGCCAGTAGTACGAAGACTAGCGGGGCCTCCTACGAGCAGTACTTC.